Sequencing of this TCR beta chain was carried out in a study of tumor and adjacent non-tumor tissue in lung cancer. With respect to this clonotype: A much larger clone lies a single base off, so this may be a read error.

This sample's RNA came from whole unsorted tissue. V lost 5 bases, J lost 7 bases, and 7 bases stayed unmatched. The V gene's germline CDR1 is SGHVS and CDR2 FQNEAQ. This CDR3 spans 14 amino acids. TCRbeta libraries were built with three rounds of nested PCR, modified from ARM-PCR. One entry per CDR3 protein, called by TCRdb with MiXCR from the multiplex PCR reads. The sample records some 93,000 distinct CDR3 sequences, just over 65% being singletons. This receptor was identified in a man in his fifties or sixties with non-small cell lung cancer. V gene TRBV7-8 combines with J gene TRBJ2-1, with 8 bases that match TRBD1. Sequencing input: lung tumor tissue. As DNA, the CDR3 is TGTGCCAGCAGCCTCGGGGACAGGTGTAATGAGCAGTTCTTC. Translated: CASSLGDRCNEQFF.